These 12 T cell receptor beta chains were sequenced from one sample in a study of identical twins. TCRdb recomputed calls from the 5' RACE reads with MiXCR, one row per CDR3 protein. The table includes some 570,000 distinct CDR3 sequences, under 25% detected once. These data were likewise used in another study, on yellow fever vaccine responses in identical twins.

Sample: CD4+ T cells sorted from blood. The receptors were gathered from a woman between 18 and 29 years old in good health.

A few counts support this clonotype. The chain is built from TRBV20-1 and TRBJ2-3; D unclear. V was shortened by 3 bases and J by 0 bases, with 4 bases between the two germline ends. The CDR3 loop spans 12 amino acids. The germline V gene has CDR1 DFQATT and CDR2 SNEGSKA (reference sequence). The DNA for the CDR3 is TGCAGTGCTAGTGCTAGCACAGATACGCAGTATTTT. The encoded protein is CSASASTDTQYF.

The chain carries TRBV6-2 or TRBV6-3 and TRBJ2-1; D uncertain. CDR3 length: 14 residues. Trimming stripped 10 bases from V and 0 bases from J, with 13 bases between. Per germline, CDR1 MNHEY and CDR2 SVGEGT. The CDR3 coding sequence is TGTGCCACCACCCCACTCCGCTCCTACAATGAGCAGTTCTTC. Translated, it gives CATTPLRSYNEQFF.

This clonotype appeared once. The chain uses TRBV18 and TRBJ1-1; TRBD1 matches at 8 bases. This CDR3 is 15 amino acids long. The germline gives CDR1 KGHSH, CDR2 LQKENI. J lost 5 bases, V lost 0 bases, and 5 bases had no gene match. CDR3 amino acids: CASSPPQGVRTEAFF. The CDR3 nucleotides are TGTGCCAGCTCACCACCACAGGGGGTTCGGACTGAAGCTTTCTTT.

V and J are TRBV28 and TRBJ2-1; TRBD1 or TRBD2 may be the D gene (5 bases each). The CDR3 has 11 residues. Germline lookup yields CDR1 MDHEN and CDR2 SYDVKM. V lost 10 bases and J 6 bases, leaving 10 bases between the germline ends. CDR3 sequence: CAIGAANEQFF. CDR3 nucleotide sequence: TGTGCCATCGGGGCTGCCAATGAGCAGTTCTTC.

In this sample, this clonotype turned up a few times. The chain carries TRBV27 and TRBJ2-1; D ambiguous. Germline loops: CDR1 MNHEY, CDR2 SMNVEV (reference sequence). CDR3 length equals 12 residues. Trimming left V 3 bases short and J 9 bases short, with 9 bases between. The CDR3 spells CASSFSSGEQFF. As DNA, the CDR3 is TGTGCCAGCAGTTTTTCTAGTGGTGAGCAGTTCTTC.

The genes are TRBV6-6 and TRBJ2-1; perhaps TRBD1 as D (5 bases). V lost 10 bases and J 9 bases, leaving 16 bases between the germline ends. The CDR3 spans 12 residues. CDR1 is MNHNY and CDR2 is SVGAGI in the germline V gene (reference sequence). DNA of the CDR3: TGTGCCACAAGGGGCGCCGGTGGTGAGCAGTTCTTC. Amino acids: CATRGAGGEQFF.

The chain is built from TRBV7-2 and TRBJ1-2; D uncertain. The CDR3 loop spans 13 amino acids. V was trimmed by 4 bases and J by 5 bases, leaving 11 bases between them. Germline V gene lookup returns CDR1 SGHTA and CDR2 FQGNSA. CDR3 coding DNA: TGTGCCAGCAGCTCCTCCGCCCCTTATGGCTACACCTTC. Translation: CASSSSAPYGYTF. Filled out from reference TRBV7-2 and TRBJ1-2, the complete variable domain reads GAGVSQSPSNKVTEKGKDVELRCDPISGHTALYWYRQSLGQGLEFLIYFQGNSAPDKSGLPSDRFSAERTGGSVSTLTIQRTQQEDSAVYLCASSSSAPYGYTFGSGTRLTVV.

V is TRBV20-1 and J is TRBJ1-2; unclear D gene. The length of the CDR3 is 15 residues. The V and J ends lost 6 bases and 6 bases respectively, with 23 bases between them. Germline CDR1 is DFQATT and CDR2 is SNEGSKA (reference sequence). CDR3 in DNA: TGCAGTGCCCGCTCTTCGGGCAGACAAGTGAATGGCTACACCTTC. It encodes CSARSSGRQVNGYTF.

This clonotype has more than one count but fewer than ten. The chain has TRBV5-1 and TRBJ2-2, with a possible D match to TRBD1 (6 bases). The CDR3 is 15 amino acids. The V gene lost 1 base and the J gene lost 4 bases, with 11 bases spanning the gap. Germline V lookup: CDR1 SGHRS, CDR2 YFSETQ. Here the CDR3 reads CASSLIEQGTGELFF. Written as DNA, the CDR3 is TGCGCCAGCAGCTTGATAGAACAGGGCACCGGGGAGCTGTTTTTT.

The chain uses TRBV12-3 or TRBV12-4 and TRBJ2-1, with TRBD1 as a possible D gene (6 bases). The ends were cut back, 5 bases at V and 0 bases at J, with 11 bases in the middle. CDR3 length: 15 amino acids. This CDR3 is CASSITGISYNEQFF. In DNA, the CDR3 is TGTGCCAGCAGTATAACAGGGATCTCCTACAATGAGCAGTTCTTC.

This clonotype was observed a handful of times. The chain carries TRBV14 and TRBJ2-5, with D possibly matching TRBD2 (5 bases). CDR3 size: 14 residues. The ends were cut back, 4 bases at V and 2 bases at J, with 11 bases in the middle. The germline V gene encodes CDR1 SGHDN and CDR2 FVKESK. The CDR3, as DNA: TGTGCCAGCAGCCCCCCGGACTGGCAAGAGACCCAGTACTTC. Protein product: CASSPPDWQETQYF. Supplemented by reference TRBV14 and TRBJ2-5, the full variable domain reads EAGVTQFPSHSVIEKGQTVTLRCDPISGHDNLYWYRRVMGKEIKFLLHFVKESKQDESGMPNNRFLAERTGGTYSTLKVQPAELEDSGVYFCASSPPDWQETQYFGPGTRLLVL.

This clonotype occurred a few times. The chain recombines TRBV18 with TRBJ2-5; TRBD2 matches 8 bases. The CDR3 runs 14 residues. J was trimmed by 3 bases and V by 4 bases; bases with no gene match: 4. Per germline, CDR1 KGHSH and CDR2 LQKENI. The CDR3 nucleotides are TGTGCCAGCTCACGGAATAGCGGGAAAGAGACCCAGTACTTC. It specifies CASSRNSGKETQYF.